This TCR beta chain derives from a study of CD8+CD57+ T cells in acquired aplastic anemia. All sequencing subjects had displayed CD8+CD57+ cell expansion on flow cytometry. The template for TCR beta VDJ and CDR3 sequence profiling was genomic DNA. TCRdb re-called the reads with MiXCR, one entry per CDR3 protein. The sample includes more than 150,000 distinct CDR3 sequences, 40% to 55% of them seen just once. V lost 1 base to trimming and J lost 4 bases, with 8 bases between them. The CDR3 extends over 14 amino acids. CDR1 and CDR2 from the germline V gene are MGHDK and SYGVNS. This clonotype was observed at least ten times.

Sequenced sample: sorted CD4+, CD8+, or CD8+CD57+ T cells (not recorded which) from PBMCs. The receptor was isolated from a human donor with aplastic anemia. This chain connects TRBV25-1 to TRBJ2-1, with no clear D. For the CDR3, the DNA is TGTGCCAGCAGTGAATTACCGACTTACAATGAGCAGTTCTTC. Protein sequence: CASSELPTYNEQFF.